The clone carrying this T cell receptor beta chain was seen a few times. Its antigen is unidentified. The sample is drawn from a study of CD8 T cells in ankylosing spondylitis. Broader study findings: Clones tied to disease were said to be significantly enriched in matched ankylosing spondylitis synovial fluid. Disease-linked clones had a CD8+ phenotype and relatively low frequency in peripheral blood. Ankylosing spondylitis blood appeared to be characterized by a TCR beta motif of 7 to 9 highly homologous variants.

Quantitative barcoded 5'-RACE was used to prepare TCR beta libraries. TCRdb redid the calling of the 5' RACE reads with MiXCR, one entry per CDR3 protein. The table shows 100,000 to 150,000 distinct CDR3 sequences, with under 20% occurring only once. The CDR3 extends over 16 amino acids. Trimming cost V 3 bases and J 0 bases; bases outside gene matches: 5. The germline V gene encodes CDR1 KGHSH and CDR2 LQKENI. The chain uses TRBV18 and TRBJ1-3; 7 nucleotides line up with TRBD1. The sample comprised blood, either unsorted or a sorted T cell fraction (not recorded which). This clonotype was obtained from a male donor with ankylosing spondylitis. CDR3 sequence (DNA): TGTGCCAGCTCACCGTGGGACAGCCCCTCTGGAAACACCATATATTTT. Residues: CASSPWDSPSGNTIYF.